The 13 T cell receptor beta chains listed next were all sequenced from one sample in a study of OX40 agonist ivuxolimab in advanced cancers. Libraries were prepared by immunoSEQ multiplex PCR; TCRdb keeps only in-frame clonotypes and omits some of them. The data show 65,000 to 95,000 clones, with 89% seen just once and 9% to 10% held by the top ten. The sample here was CD4+ or CD8+ T cells sorted from blood, taken in a trial of the OX40 agonist ivuxolimab. These receptors were collected from an adult with an advanced solid tumor such as melanoma, head and neck, liver or kidney cancer.

The sample holds many counts of this clone. The chain is built from TRBV28 and TRBJ2-7, with 7 positions matching TRBD1. The V gene's germline CDR1 is MDHEN and CDR2 SYDVKM. J lost 7 bases, V lost 6 bases, and 12 bases had no gene match. The CDR3 covers 14 residues. As DNA, the CDR3 is TGTGCCAGCAGCATGGGACAGACCTTTGGGGAGCAGTACTTC. This gives the protein CASSMGQTFGEQYF.

CDR3 protein: CASSSPQGETQYF. The CDR3 DNA reads TGTGCCAGCAGCTCTCCACAGGGAGAGACCCAGTACTTC. The rearrangement uses TRBV7-2 and TRBJ2-5; possibly TRBD1 for D (6 bases). CDR1 and CDR2 (germline): SGHTA, FQGNSA. Deletions cut 4 bases from V and 4 bases from J, with 10 bases between. This CDR3 is built from 13 residues.

The V gene is TRBV28, the J gene TRBJ2-7, with 13 bases that match TRBD2. The CDR3 is 15 residues long. Germline lookup yields CDR1 MDHEN and CDR2 SYDVKM. V was pared by 4 bases and J by 7 bases, with 7 bases of the junction left unmatched. The CDR3 is CASSSGLAGWGEQYF. CDR3 nucleotides: TGTGCCAGCAGTTCGGGACTAGCGGGATGGGGAGAGCAGTACTTC. The whole variable domain, remainder taken from reference TRBV28 and TRBJ2-7, is DVKVTQSSRYLVKRTGEKVFLECVQDMDHENMFWYRQDPGLGLRLIYFSYDVKMKEKGDIPEGYSVSREKKERFSLILESASTNQTSMYLCASSSGLAGWGEQYFGPGTRLTVT.

The chain carries TRBV7-2 and TRBJ2-5, with a tentative D call TRBD1 (6 bases). V gave up 1 base and J gave up 4 bases, with 10 bases separating them. This CDR3 comprises 14 residues. The germline CDR1 and CDR2 sequences are SGHTA and FQGNSA. The CDR3 loop is CASSLGRGGETQYF. Here the CDR3 DNA reads TGTGCCAGCAGCTTAGGAAGAGGGGGAGAGACCCAGTACTTC. Drawing the rest from reference TRBV7-2 and TRBJ2-5, the complete variable domain is GAGVSQSPSNKVTEKGKDVELRCDPISGHTALYWYRQSLGQGLEFLIYFQGNSAPDKSGLPSDRFSAERTGGSVSTLTIQRTQQEDSAVYLCASSLGRGGETQYFGPGTRLLVL.

This clone was seen a single time. The chain is built from TRBV28 and TRBJ2-6; D not resolved. The length of the CDR3 is 17 residues. The germline V gene encodes CDR1 MDHEN and CDR2 SYDVKM. V was clipped by 0 bases and J by 0 bases, with 9 bases between them. The CDR3: CASSLWSLSSGANVLTF. The CDR3 coding sequence is TGTGCCAGCAGTTTATGGTCCCTAAGCTCTGGGGCCAACGTCCTGACTTTC.

The rearrangement links TRBV4-1 to TRBJ2-3; 10 bases agree with TRBD1. The CDR3 runs 16 residues. Germline V gives CDR1 MGHRA, CDR2 YSYEKL. The junction had 6 bases not matched to a gene; V was cut back by 4 bases and J by 2 bases. The CDR3 spells CASSLQGQGTTDTQYF. The CDR3 DNA sequence: TGCGCCAGCAGCCTACAGGGACAGGGGACCACAGATACGCAGTATTTT.

The chain employs TRBV7-2 and TRBJ1-6, with a tentative D call TRBD1 (6 bases). Trimming removed 2 bases at V and 7 bases at J, with 12 bases between. Germline CDR1 reads SGHTA; CDR2 reads FQGNSA. CDR3 size: 15 residues. The CDR3 DNA reads as TGTGCCAGCAGCTTACTCCCAGGGGACAATTCACCCCTCCACTTT. Translating gives CASSLLPGDNSPLHF.

The gene calls are TRBV12-1 and TRBJ1-5; TRBD1 is the table's D call, not checked against the DNA. TRBV12-1 has pseudogene status. This CDR3 is built from 14 residues. Here the CDR3 reads CASSFRQGNQPQHF. The DNA of the CDR3 is TGTGCCAGCAGCTTTCGGCAGGGTAATCAGCCCCAGCATTTT.

The sample holds a few counts of this clone. This rearrangement joins TRBV7-3 to TRBJ2-7, with 8 bases that match TRBD2. Germline V gene sequence: CDR1 SGHTA, CDR2 FQGTGA. The CDR3 is 13 amino acids. The V gene end was trimmed by 3 bases and the J gene end by 7 bases; junction bases not matched to a gene: 5. For the CDR3, the DNA is TGTGCCAGCAGCTTCGGGGGGGATCGGGAGCAGTACTTC. Amino acid sequence: CASSFGGDREQYF.

This chain connects TRBV7-6 to TRBJ2-5; 11 bases map to TRBD2. Trimming cost V 5 bases and J 4 bases; bases outside gene matches: 3. This CDR3 is 14 amino acids long. Per germline, CDR1 SGHVS and CDR2 FNYEAQ. The CDR3 loop is CASSQGTSGETQYF. The CDR3 DNA reads as TGTGCCAGCAGCCAAGGGACTAGCGGAGAGACCCAGTACTTC.

This clone was counted once. The genes are TRBV19 and TRBJ2-5; D call uncertain. CDR1 and CDR2 (germline): LNHDA, SQIVND (reference sequence). The CDR3 totals 14 residues. Trimming took 1 base from V and 1 from J, leaving 7 bases between them. The CDR3 nucleotides read TGTGCCAGTAGTATAGCGCAAGCCCAAGAGACCCAGTACTTC. It translates to CASSIAQAQETQYF.

This chain uses TRBV7-8 with TRBJ2-1; TRBD2 might be the D (5 bases). This CDR3 has 14 residues. Looked up from germline, CDR1 is SGHVS and CDR2 is FQNEAQ. With 3 bases removed from V and 6 bases from J, the gap between germline ends came to 12 bases. CDR3 nucleotide sequence: TGTGCCAGCAGCTTCACTAGAGATTTCAATGAGCAGTTCTTC. Amino acid sequence: CASSFTRDFNEQFF.

This clone has a handful of counts. The V call is TRBV18, the J call TRBJ2-3; D uncertain. Trimming left V 3 bases short and J 5 bases short, with 12 bases between. Germline values: CDR1 KGHSH, CDR2 LQKENI. The CDR3 is made up of 14 amino acids. CDR3: CASSPASFEDTQYF. The CDR3 DNA reads as TGTGCCAGCTCACCGGCTAGTTTTGAAGATACGCAGTATTTT.